The clone carrying this T cell receptor beta chain was counted at least ten times. Its target is unknown. This entry is derived from a study of T cells after yellow fever vaccination. 5'RACE template switching added a universal primer site and UMIs to TCR cDNA. TCRdb reprocessed the 5' RACE reads with MiXCR, giving one entry per CDR3 protein. Found here are some 100,000 distinct CDR3 sequences, about 7.2% of them singletons; the top ten hold over 2.5%. Findings of the study overall: Clonotypes appearing in both CD4 and CD8 compartments existed, and their share was small. Weaker in magnitude, the secondary response showed a faster peak on day 5 versus 15. Post-booster samples contained most primary-vaccination clones (more than 95% CD4, 70% to 90% CD8).

CDR1 and CDR2 (germline): SQVTM, ANQGSEA. Trimming removed 6 bases at V and 3 bases at J, with 12 bases between. The CDR3 length is 13 residues. The receptor comes from a man aged 18 to 35 who received the YFV17D yellow fever vaccine. The chain joins TRBV29-1 to TRBJ1-3, with D possibly being TRBD1 (5 bases). Sequencing used CD4+ T cells sorted from PBMCs, obtained around 45 days after the first yellow fever vaccination. The CDR3 sequence: CSVSWGGGNTIYF. CDR3 in DNA: TGCAGCGTGAGCTGGGGCGGTGGAAACACCATATATTTT.